These 6 T cell receptor beta chains came from one sample sequenced in a study of blood T cell repertoires in COVID-19. Clones were sequenced by immunoSEQ multiplex PCR, and TCRdb holds only the in-frame ones, with some missing. The data contain 65,000 to 90,000 clones, 89% of them singletons. The source material was peripheral blood. The receptors were sampled from a man older than 75 with acute or convalescent COVID-19.

The rearrangement joins TRBV27 to TRBJ1-2; D possibly corresponds to TRBD1 (6 bases). Germline assignment: CDR1 MNHEY and CDR2 SMNVEV (reference sequence). The CDR3 has 15 residues. V lost 2 bases to trimming and J lost 5 bases, with 15 bases between them. The CDR3: CASSLGRGMFYGYTF. Written as DNA, the CDR3 is TGTGCCAGCAGTTTAGGAAGGGGGATGTTTTATGGCTACACCTTC.

This rearrangement joins TRBV2 to TRBJ2-7; perhaps TRBD1 as D (6 bases). V lost 5 bases and J lost 2, with 13 bases in between. Germline V CDR1 and CDR2: SNHLY, FYNNEI. The CDR3 length is 14 residues. CDR3 coding DNA: TGTGCCAGCAGTTACACTGGACAGCCCTACGAGCAGTACTTC. This sequence encodes CASSYTGQPYEQYF.

CDR3 in amino acids: CATSDTTWGQNTGELFF. CDR3 sequence (DNA): TGTGCCACCAGTGATACAACCTGGGGACAGAACACCGGGGAGCTGTTTTTT. The rearrangement links TRBV24-1 to TRBJ2-2, with TRBD1 as a possible D gene (6 bases). CDR1 and CDR2 from the germline V gene are KGHDR and SFDVKD. The CDR3 length is 17 residues. V was cut by 3 bases and J by 1 base, with 14 bases left in between.

The chain couples TRBV6-5 to TRBJ1-1, with a possible D match to TRBD1 (6 bases). V lost 4 bases to trimming and J lost 4 bases, with 10 bases between them. CDR3 size: 13 residues. Germline-derived CDR1 and CDR2 are MNHEY and SVGAGI. CDR3 in DNA: TGTGCCAGCAGTTTCACACAGGGCACTGAAGCTTTCTTT. Translating gives CASSFTQGTEAFF.

This chain links TRBV29-1 with TRBJ1-2; D might be TRBD1 (5 bases). V shed 6 bases and J shed 1 base, with 12 bases lying between them. The CDR3 runs to 13 residues. Per germline, CDR1 SQVTM and CDR2 ANQGSEA. In DNA, the CDR3 is TGCAGCGTCCCGGGACTCCTTAACTATGGCTACACCTTC. Protein product: CSVPGLLNYGYTF.

The chain combines TRBV11-1 with TRBJ1-2; D not resolved. V was clipped by 5 bases and J by 4 bases, with 14 bases between them. The V gene's germline CDR1 is SGHAT and CDR2 FQDESV (reference sequence). The CDR3 has 14 amino acids. The CDR3 region is CASSPRGGLYGYTF. The CDR3 region has the DNA TGTGCCAGCAGCCCACGAGGAGGGCTCTATGGCTACACCTTC.